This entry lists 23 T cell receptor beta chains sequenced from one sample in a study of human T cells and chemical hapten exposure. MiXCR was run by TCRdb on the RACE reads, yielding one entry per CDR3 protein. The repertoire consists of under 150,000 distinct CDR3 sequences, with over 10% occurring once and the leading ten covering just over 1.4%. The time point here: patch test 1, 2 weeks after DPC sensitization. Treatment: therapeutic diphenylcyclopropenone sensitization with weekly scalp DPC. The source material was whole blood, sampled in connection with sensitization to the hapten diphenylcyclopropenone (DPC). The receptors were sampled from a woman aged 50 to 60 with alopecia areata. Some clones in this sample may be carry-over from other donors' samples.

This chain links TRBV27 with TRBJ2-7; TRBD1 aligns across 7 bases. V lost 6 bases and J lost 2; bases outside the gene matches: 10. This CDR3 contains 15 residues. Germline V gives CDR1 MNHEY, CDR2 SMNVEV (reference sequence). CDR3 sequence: CASRLYRGNTYEQYF. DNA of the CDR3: TGTGCCAGCAGGCTATACAGGGGAAATACCTACGAGCAGTACTTC.

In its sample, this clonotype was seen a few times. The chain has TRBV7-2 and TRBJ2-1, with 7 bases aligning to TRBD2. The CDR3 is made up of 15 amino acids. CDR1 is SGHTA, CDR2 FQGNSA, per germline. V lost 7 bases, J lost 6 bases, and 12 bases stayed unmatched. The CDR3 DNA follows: TGTGCCAGCAACCAGCAGCGGGGTCCCCTCAATGAGCAGTTCTTC. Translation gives CASNQQRGPLNEQFF.

CDR3 amino acids: CASNPQGENTGELFF. CDR3 bases: TGTGCCAGCAACCCACAGGGAGAGAACACCGGGGAGCTGTTTTTT. V usage is TRBV2 and J usage is TRBJ2-2; D may be TRBD1 (6 bases). V was shortened by 7 bases and J by 1 base, with 13 bases between the two germline ends. This CDR3 has 15 amino acids. Germline V gene lookup returns CDR1 SNHLY and CDR2 FYNNEI.

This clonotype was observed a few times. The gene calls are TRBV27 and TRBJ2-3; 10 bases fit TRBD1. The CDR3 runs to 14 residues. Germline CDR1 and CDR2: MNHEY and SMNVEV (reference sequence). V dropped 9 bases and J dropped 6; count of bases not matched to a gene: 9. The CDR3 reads CASTWTGGSDTQYF. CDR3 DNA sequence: TGTGCCAGTACTTGGACAGGGGGTTCGGATACGCAGTATTTT.

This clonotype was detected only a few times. The CDR3 protein is CASSYSVSGAGDYEQYF. The CDR3 region has the DNA TGTGCCAGCAGTTACTCCGTTTCCGGCGCCGGCGACTACGAGCAGTACTTC. This chain joins TRBV6-5 and TRBJ2-7; no clear D. Germline V lookup: CDR1 MNHEY, CDR2 SVGAGI. V was trimmed by 0 bases and J by 3 bases, leaving 18 bases between them. This CDR3 has 17 amino acids.

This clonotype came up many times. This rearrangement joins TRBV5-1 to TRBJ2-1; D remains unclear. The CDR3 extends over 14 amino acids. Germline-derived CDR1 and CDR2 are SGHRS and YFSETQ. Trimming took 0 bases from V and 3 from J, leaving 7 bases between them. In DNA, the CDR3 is TGCGCCAGCAGCTTGGGTGGAGACTACAATGAGCAGTTCTTC. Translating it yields CASSLGGDYNEQFF. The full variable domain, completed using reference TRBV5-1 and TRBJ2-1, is KAGVTQTPRYLIKTRGQQVTLSCSPISGHRSVSWYQQTPGQGLQFLFEYFSETQRNKGNFPGRFSGRQFSNSRSEMNVSTLELGDSALYLCASSLGGDYNEQFFGPGTRLTVL.

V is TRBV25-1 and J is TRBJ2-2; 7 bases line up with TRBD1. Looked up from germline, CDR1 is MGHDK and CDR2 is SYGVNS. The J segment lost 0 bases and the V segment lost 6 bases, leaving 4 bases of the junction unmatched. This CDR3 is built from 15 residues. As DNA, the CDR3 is TGTGCCAGCAGAGAGACAGGGACGAACACCGGGGAGCTGTTTTTT. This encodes CASRETGTNTGELFF.

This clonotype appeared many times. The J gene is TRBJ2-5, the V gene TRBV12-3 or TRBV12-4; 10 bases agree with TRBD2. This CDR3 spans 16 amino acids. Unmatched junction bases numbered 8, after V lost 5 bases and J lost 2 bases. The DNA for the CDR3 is TGTGCCAGCAGTCCGGGACTAGCGTCACCACAAGAGACCCAGTACTTC. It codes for CASSPGLASPQETQYF.

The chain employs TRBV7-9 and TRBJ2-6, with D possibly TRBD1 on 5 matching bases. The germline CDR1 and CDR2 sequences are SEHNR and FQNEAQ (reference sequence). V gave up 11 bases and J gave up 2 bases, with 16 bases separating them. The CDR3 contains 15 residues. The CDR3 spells CAGLTTGAGANVLTF. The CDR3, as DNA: TGTGCCGGTCTAACTACAGGTGCTGGGGCCAACGTCCTGACTTTC.

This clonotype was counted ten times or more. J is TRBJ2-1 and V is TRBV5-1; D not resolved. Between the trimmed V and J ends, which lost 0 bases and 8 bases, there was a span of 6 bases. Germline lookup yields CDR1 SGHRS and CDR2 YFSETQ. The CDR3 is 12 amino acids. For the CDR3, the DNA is TGCGCCAGCAGCTTGGTGACGGATGAGCAGTTCTTC. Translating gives CASSLVTDEQFF.

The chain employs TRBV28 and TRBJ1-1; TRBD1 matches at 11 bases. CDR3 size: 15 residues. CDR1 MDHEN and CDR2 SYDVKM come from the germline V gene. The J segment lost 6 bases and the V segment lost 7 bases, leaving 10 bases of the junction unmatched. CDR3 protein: CASTRPTGQGAEAFF. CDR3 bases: TGTGCCAGCACCCGACCCACGGGACAGGGGGCTGAAGCTTTCTTT.

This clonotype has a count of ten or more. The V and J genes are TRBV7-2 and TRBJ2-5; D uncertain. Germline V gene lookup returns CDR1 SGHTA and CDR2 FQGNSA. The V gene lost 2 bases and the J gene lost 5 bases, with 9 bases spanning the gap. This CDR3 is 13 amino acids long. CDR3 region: CASSLSFDETQYF. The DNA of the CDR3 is TGTGCCAGCAGCTTATCGTTCGATGAGACCCAGTACTTC.

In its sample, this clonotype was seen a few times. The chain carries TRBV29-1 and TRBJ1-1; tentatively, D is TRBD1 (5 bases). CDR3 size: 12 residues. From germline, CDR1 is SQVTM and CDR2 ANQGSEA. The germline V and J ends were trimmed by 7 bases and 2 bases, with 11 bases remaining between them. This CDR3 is CSGSRDNTEAFF. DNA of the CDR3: TGCAGCGGAAGCCGGGACAACACTGAAGCTTTCTTT. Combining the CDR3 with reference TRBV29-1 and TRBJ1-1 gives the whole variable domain SAVISQKPSRDICQRGTSLTIQCQVDSQVTMMFWYRQQPGQSLTLIATANQGSEATYESGFVIDKFPISRPNLTFSTLTVSNMSPEDSSIYLCSGSRDNTEAFFGQGTRLTVV.

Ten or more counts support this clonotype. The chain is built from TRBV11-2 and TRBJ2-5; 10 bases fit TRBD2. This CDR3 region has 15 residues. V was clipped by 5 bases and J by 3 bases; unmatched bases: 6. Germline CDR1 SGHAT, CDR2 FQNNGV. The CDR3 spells CASSPRLAGEETQYF. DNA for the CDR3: TGTGCCAGCAGCCCGAGGCTAGCGGGAGAAGAGACCCAGTACTTC.

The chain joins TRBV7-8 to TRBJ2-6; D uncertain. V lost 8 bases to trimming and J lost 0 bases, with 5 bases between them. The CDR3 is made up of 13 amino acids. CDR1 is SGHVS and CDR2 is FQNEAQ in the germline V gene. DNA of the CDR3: TGTGCCAGCTCCAACTCTGGGGCCAACGTCCTGACTTTC. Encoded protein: CASSNSGANVLTF.

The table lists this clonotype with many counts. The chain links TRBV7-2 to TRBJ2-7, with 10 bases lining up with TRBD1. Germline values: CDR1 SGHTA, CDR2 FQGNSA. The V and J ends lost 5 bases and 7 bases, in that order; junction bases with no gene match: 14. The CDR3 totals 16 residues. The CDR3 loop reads CASSTGPGTGVGEQYF. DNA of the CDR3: TGTGCCAGCAGCACAGGGCCCGGGACAGGGGTAGGGGAGCAGTACTTC.

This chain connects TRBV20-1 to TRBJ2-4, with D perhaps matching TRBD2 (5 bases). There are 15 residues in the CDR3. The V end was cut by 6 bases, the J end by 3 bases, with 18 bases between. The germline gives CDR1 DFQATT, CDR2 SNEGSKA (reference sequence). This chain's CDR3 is CSAKLHREFKNIQYF. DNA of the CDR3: TGCAGTGCAAAACTACACCGGGAATTCAAAAACATTCAGTACTTC.

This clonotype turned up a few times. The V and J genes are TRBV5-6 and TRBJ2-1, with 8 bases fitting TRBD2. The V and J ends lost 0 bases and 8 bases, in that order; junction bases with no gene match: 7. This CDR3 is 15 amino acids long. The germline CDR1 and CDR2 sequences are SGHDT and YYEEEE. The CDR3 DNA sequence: TGTGCCAGCAGCTTGGCCAGCGGGAGTATCGATGAGCAGTTCTTC. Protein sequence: CASSLASGSIDEQFF. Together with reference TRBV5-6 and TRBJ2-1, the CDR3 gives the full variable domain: DAGVTQSPTHLIKTRGQQVTLRCSPKSGHDTVSWYQQALGQGPQFIFQYYEEEERQRGNFPDRFSGHQFPNYSSELNVNALLLGDSALYLCASSLASGSIDEQFFGPGTRLTVL.

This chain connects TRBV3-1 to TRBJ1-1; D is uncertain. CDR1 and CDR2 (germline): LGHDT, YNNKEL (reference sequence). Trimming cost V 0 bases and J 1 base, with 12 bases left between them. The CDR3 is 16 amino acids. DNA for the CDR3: TGTGCCAGCAGCCAAGAAGGTCCGCATCCGAACACTGAAGCTTTCTTT. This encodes CASSQEGPHPNTEAFF.

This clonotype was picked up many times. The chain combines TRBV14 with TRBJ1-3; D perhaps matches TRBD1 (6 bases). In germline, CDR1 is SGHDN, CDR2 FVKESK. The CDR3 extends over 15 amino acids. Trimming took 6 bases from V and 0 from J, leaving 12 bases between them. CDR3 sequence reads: CASRPTGSSGNTIYF. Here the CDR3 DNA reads TGTGCCAGCAGACCGACAGGCAGCTCTGGAAACACCATATATTTT.

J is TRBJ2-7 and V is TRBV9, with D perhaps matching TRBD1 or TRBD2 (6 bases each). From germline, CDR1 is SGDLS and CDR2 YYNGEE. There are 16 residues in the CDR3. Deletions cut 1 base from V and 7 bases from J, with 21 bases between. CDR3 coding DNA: TGTGCCAGCAGCGTAACAACAGGGACCGGACTACGGGAGCAGTACTTC. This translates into CASSVTTGTGLREQYF.

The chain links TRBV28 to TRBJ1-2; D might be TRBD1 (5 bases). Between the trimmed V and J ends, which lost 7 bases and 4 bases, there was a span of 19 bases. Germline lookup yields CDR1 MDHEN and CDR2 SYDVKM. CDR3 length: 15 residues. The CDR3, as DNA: TGTGCCAGCACCACTCCCTCCGGGGGAAGCTATGGCTACACCTTC. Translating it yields CASTTPSGGSYGYTF.

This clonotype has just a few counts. The CDR3 protein is CASRGTGRNYGYTF. Written as DNA, the CDR3 is TGTGCCAGCAGAGGGACAGGCCGAAACTATGGCTACACCTTC. J is TRBJ1-2 and V is TRBV27; 8 bases line up with TRBD1. CDR1 MNHEY and CDR2 SMNVEV come from the germline V gene (reference sequence). The CDR3 extends over 14 amino acids. Trimming removed 6 bases from V and 2 bases from J; junction bases left unmatched: 5.